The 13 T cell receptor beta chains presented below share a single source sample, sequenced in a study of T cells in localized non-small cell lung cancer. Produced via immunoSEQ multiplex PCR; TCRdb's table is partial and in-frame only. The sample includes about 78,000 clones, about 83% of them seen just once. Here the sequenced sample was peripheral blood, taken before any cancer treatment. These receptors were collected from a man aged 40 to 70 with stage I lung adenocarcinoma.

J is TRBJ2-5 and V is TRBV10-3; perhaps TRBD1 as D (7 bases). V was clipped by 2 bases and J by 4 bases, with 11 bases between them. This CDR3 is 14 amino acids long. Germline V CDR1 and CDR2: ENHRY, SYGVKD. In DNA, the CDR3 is TGTGCCATCAGTGAGGGAGGGGGCAGAGAGACCCAGTACTTC. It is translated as CAISEGGGRETQYF.

CDR3 residues: CASSLTLGTEAFF. The DNA of the CDR3 is TGTGCCAGTAGTTTGACATTGGGGACTGAAGCTTTCTTT. The rearrangement uses TRBV19 and TRBJ1-1; D unclear. V lost 5 bases and J lost 5, with 12 bases in between. The CDR3 covers 13 residues. The germline gives CDR1 LNHDA, CDR2 SQIVND (reference sequence). The full variable domain, in which reference TRBV19 and TRBJ1-1 provide the parts outside the CDR3, is DGGITQSPKYLFRKEGQNVTLSCEQNLNHDAMYWYRQDPGQGLRLIYYSQIVNDFQKGDIAEGYSVSREKKESFPLTVTSAQKNPTAFYLCASSLTLGTEAFFGQGTRLTVV.

CDR3 DNA sequence: TGTGCCAGCAGTTACAGTGGCGGGAGTCTCAACGAGCAGTACTTC. Amino acids: CASSYSGGSLNEQYF. The chain employs TRBV6-6 and TRBJ2-7; the match to TRBD2 covers 7 bases. The V gene's germline CDR1 is MNHNY and CDR2 SVGAGI (reference sequence). The V gene end was trimmed by 2 bases and the J gene end by 5 bases; junction bases not matched to a gene: 9. CDR3 length: 15 residues.

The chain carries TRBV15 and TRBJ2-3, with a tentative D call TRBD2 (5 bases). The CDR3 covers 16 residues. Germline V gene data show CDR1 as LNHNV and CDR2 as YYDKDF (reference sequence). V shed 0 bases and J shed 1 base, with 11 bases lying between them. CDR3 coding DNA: TGTGCCACCAGCAGAGATTACCGGGGAGGCACAGATACGCAGTATTTT. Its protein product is CATSRDYRGGTDTQYF.

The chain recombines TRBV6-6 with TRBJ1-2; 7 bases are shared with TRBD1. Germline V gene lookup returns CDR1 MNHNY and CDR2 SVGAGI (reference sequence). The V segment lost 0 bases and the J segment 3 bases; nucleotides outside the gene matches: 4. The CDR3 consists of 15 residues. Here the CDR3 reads CASSYSWTGDYGYTF. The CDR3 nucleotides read TGTGCCAGCAGTTACTCTTGGACAGGCGACTATGGCTACACCTTC.

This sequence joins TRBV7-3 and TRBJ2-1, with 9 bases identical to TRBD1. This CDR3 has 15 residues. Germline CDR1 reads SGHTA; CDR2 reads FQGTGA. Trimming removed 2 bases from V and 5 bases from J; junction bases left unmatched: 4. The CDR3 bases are TGTGCCAGCAGCTTACTGGGACAGGGTAACAATGAGCAGTTCTTC. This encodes CASSLLGQGNNEQFF.

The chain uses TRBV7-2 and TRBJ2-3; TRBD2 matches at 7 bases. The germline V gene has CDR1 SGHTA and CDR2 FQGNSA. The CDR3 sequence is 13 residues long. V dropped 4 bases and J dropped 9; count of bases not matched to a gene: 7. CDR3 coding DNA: TGTGCCAGCAGCTCCCAGAAGACTAGCACGCAGTATTTT. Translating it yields CASSSQKTSTQYF.

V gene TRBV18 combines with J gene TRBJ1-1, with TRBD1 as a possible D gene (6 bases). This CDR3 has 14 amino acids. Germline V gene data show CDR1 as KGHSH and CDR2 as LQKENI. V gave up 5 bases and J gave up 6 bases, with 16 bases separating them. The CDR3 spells CASSGPGDSAEAFF. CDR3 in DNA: TGTGCCAGCTCAGGGCCAGGGGATAGCGCTGAAGCTTTCTTT.

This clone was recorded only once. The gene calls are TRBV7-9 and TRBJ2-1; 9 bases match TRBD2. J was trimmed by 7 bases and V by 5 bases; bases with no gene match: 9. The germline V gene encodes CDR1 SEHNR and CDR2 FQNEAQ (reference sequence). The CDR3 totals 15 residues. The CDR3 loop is CASSHSGSRRNEQFF. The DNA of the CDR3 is TGTGCCAGCAGCCATAGCGGGAGCCGTCGGAATGAGCAGTTCTTC.

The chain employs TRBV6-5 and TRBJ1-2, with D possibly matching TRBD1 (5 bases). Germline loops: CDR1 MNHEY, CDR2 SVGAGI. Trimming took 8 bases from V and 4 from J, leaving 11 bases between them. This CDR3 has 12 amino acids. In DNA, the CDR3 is TGTGCCAGCGGTTCGGGGGTCTATGGCTACACCTTC. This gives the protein CASGSGVYGYTF.

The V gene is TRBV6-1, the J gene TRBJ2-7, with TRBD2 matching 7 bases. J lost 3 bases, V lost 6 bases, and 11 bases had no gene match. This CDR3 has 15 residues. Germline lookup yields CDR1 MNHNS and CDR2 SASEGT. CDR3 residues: CASSTGGSGDYEQYF. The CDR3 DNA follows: TGTGCCAGCAGCACCGGGGGAAGCGGGGACTACGAGCAGTACTTC.

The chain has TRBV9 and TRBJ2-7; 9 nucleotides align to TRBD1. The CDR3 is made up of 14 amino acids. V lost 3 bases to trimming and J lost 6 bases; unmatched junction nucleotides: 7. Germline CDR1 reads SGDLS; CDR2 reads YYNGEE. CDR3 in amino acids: CASSADRGRREQYF. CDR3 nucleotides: TGTGCCAGCAGCGCGGACAGGGGAAGACGCGAGCAGTACTTC.

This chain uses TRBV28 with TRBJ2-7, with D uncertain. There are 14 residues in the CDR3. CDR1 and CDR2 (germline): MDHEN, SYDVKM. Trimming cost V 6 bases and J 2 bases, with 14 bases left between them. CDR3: CASSPRTVPYEQYF. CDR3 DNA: TGTGCCAGCAGCCCGAGGACCGTACCCTACGAGCAGTACTTC.